These T cell receptor beta chains were read from a single sample in a study of Graves' ophthalmopathy and Graves' hyperthyroidism. MiXCR was run by TCRdb on the multiplex PCR reads, yielding one entry per CDR3 protein. The sample includes under 350,000 distinct CDR3 sequences, roughly a sixth of them seen just once. The specimen sequenced was peripheral blood. These receptors all come from an adult man with Graves' ophthalmopathy. Each CDR3 is given with its conserved first and last residue. The D gene is left open where the match is weak. Clone size is stated in some rows and not others, as once, few, many or a class when expanded.

j_call d_call v_call clone_size cdr3_nt cdr3_aa
TRBJ1-1 - TRBV20-1 many TGCAGTGCTGGAGGGAACTCAAACACTGAAGCTTTCTTT CSAGGNSNTEAFF
TRBJ2-7 - TRBV6-1 many TGTGCCAGCAGCACCCGCGAGGGGTCGACCTACGAGCAGTACTTC CASSTREGSTYEQYF
TRBJ2-2 - TRBV29-1 many TGCAGCGTAGGCGGCACCGGGGAGCTGTTTTTT CSVGGTGELFF
TRBJ1-6 - TRBV12-3/TRBV12-4 many TGTGCCAGCAGTTTAGGTACACAGAGGCGGTCACCCCTCCACTTT CASSLGTQRRSPLHF
TRBJ1-3 - TRBV9 many TGTGCCAGCAGCGCCAGCTGGACGGATGCTGGAAACACCATATATTTT CASSASWTDAGNTIYF
TRBJ2-7 - TRBV28 - TGTGCCAGCAGTGCCGTGGGTAGTCCGGACTCCTACGAGCAGTACTTC CASSAVGSPDSYEQYF
TRBJ2-7 - TRBV6-5 - TGTGCCAGCAGTTACCAACTAGCCGGGATTCAGTACTACGAGCAGTACTTC CASSYQLAGIQYYEQYF
TRBJ2-2 TRBD1 TRBV5-1 many TGCGCCAGCCGAACTTGGACAGGGACGAACACCGGGGAGCTGTTTTTT CASRTWTGTNTGELFF
TRBJ1-5 - TRBV20-1 many TGCAGTGCTAGAGCGGGGTATAGCAATCAGCCCCAGCATTTT CSARAGYSNQPQHF
TRBJ2-2 - TRBV5-1 many TGTGCCAGCAGCGTTGGACAGAACACCGGGGAGCTGTTTTTT CASSVGQNTGELFF
TRBJ1-2 - TRBV2 many TGTGCCAGCACCCCTTGGAGGGATAACTATGGCTACACCTTC CASTPWRDNYGYTF
TRBJ1-2 - TRBV7-2 many TGTGCCAGCAGCTTAGAGCGTCTGAGTGGCTACACCTTC CASSLERLSGYTF
TRBJ1-2 TRBD1 TRBV6-1 many TGTGCCAGCAGTGGTCCGGGACAGGGCCTTGGCTACACCTTC CASSGPGQGLGYTF
TRBJ2-7 TRBD1 TRBV28 many TGTGCCAGCAGTCCCACAGGGGCCTACGAGCAGTACTTC CASSPTGAYEQYF
TRBJ1-2 - TRBV12-3/TRBV12-4 many TGTGCCAGCAGTTTAGAGGGCAGGTTCTATGGCTACACCTTC CASSLEGRFYGYTF
TRBJ1-2 - TRBV6-2/TRBV6-3 many TGTGCCAGCATCCAAGCGGGATATTCGAATGGCTACACCTTC CASIQAGYSNGYTF
TRBJ2-2 TRBD2 TRBV11-1 - TGTGCCAGCAGCACTGGACTAGCGGGGGCCACCGGGGAGCTGTTTTTT CASSTGLAGATGELFF
TRBJ2-5 - TRBV29-1 many TGCAGCGTTGAGGGGGAGGAGACCCAGTACTTC CSVEGEETQYF
TRBJ1-5 TRBD1 TRBV27 many TGTGCCAGCAGTTTATCGTGGACAGGGGTTATTAGCAATCAGCCCCAGCATTTT CASSLSWTGVISNQPQHF
TRBJ2-4 - TRBV6-1 many TGTGCCAGCAGTGAAAATAGGGCAGGGTTGGGAAACATTCAGTACTTC CASSENRAGLGNIQYF
TRBJ2-2 - TRBV28 - TGTGCCAGCAGTTTAAGCCGACAGATCCCAGCGAACACCGGGGAGCTGTTTTTT CASSLSRQIPANTGELFF
TRBJ2-7 - TRBV5-5 many TGTGCCAGCAGCCCCATCGGGGGCTACGAGCAGTACTTC CASSPIGGYEQYF